The following is a T cell receptor beta chain sequence with its context. Its antigen is not identified. This specimen belongs to a study of T cell responses to AZD1222 COVID-19 vaccine. Whole-study findings and limits: Researchers took repertoire samples only after the peak T cell response had come. Donor demographics were predominantly white British with a female majority; clonal diversity may be underestimated. Breadth and depth of Spike-specific TCRs rose after two AZD1222 doses.

Samples with a second dose at about 4 or about 12 weeks were pooled together. The repertoire was sequenced with immunoSEQ multiplex PCR; TCRdb's copy has only in-frame clones and lacks some. The repertoire consists of some 56,000 clones, with 75% to 90% occurring once and the leading ten covering 6% to 7.5%. The CDR3 consists of 15 residues. CDR1 SEHNR and CDR2 FQNEAQ come from the germline V gene (reference sequence). V shed 5 bases and J shed 4 bases, with 15 bases lying between them. Sequences were derived from peripheral blood, sampled 28 days after the second AZD1222 dose. This sequence originates from an adult who received the AZD1222 COVID-19 vaccine. V is TRBV7-9 and J is TRBJ1-3, with TRBD1 as a possible D gene (6 bases). The CDR3: CASSQLGQAGNTIYF. CDR3 DNA: TGTGCCAGCAGCCAACTGGGACAAGCGGGAAACACCATATATTTT.